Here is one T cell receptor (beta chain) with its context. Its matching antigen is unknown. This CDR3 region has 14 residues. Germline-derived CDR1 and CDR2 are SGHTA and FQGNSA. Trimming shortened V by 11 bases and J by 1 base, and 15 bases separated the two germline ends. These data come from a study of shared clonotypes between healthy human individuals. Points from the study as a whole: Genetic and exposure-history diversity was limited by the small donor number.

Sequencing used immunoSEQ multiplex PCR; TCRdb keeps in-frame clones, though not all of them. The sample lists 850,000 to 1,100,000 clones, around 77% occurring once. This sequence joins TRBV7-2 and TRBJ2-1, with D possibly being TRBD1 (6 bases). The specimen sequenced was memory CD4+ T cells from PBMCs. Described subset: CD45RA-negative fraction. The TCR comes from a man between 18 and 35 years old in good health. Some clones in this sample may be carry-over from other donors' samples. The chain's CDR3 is CASKGVGSYNEQFF. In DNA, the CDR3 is TGTGCCTCCAAGGGGGTTGGGTCCTACAATGAGCAGTTCTTC.